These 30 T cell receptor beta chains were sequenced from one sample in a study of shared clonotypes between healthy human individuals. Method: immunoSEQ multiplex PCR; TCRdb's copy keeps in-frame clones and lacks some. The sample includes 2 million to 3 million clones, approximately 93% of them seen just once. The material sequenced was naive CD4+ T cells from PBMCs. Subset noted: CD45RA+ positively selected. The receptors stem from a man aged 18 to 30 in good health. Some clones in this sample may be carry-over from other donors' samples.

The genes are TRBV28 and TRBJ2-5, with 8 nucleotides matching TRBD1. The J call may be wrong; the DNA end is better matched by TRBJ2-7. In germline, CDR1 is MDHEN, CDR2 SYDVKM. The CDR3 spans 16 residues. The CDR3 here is CASSGPWAGGYYEQYF. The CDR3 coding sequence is TGTGCCAGCAGCGGTCCCTGGGCAGGGGGCTACTACGAGCAGTACTTC.

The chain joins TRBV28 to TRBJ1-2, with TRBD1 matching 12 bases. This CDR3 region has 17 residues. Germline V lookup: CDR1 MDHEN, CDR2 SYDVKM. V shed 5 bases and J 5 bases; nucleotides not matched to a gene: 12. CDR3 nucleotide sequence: TGTGCCAGCAGTACTCCGGGACAGGGGGCACGGTTTTATGGCTACACCTTC. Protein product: CASSTPGQGARFYGYTF.

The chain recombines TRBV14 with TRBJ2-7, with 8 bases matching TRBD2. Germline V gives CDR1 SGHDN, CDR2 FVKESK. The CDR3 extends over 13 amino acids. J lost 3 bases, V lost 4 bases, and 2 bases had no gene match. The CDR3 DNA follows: TGTGCCAGCAGCCGGGGACTAGTCTACGAGCAGTACTTC. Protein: CASSRGLVYEQYF.

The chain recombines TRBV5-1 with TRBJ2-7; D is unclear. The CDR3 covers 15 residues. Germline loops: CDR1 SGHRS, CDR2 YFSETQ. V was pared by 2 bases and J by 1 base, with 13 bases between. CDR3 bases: TGCGCCAGCAGCTTTGGCCAGCAAGTATCCTACGAGCAGTACTTC. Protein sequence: CASSFGQQVSYEQYF.

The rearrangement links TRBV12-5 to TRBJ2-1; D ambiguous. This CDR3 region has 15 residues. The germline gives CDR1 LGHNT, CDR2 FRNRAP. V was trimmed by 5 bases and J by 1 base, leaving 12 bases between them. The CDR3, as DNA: TGTGCTAGTGGTCTGGAACGTGGTTCCTACAATGAGCAGTTCTTC. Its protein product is CASGLERGSYNEQFF. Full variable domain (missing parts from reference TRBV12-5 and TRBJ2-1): DARVTQTPRHKVTEMGQEVTMRCQPILGHNTVFWYRQTMMQGLELLAYFRNRAPLDDSGMPKDRFSAEMPDATLATLKIQPSEPRDSAVYFCASGLERGSYNEQFFGPGTRLTVL.

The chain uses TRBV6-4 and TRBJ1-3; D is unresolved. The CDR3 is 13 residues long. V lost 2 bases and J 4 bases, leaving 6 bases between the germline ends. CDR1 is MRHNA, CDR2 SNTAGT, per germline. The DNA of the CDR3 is TGTGCCAGCAGTGACGACATAGGAAACACCATATATTTT. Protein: CASSDDIGNTIYF.

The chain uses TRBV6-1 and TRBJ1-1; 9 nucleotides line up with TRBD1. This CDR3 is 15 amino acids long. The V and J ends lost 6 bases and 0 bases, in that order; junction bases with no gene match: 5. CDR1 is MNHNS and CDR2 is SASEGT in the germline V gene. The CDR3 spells CASSQTGGMNTEAFF. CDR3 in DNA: TGTGCCAGCAGCCAAACAGGGGGCATGAACACTGAAGCTTTCTTT.

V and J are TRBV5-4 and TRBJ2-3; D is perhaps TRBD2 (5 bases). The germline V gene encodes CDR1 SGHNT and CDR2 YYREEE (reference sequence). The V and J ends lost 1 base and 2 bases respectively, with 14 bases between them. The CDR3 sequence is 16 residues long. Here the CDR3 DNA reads TGTGCCAGCAGCTTGCGCCGGGGTCAAGTCACAGATACGCAGTATTTT. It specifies CASSLRRGQVTDTQYF.

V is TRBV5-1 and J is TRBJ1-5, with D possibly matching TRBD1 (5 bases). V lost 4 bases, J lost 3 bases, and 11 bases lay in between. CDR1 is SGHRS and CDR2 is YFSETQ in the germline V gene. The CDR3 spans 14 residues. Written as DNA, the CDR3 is TGCGCCAGCAGCCCAGACAGATTCAATCAGCCCCAGCATTTT. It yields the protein CASSPDRFNQPQHF.

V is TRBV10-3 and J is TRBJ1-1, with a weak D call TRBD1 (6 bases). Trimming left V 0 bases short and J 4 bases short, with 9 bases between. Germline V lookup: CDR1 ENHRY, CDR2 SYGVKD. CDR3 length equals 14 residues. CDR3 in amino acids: CAISESSGATEAFF. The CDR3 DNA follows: TGTGCCATCAGTGAGTCTTCAGGGGCCACTGAAGCTTTCTTT.

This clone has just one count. The CDR3 DNA sequence: TGCAGCGTTGTTTCGGAGCCTGGGAGCGGCTACACCTTC. Translated, it gives CSVVSEPGSGYTF. This chain connects TRBV29-1 to TRBJ1-2; D remains ambiguous. The germline V and J ends were trimmed by 4 bases and 8 bases, with 17 bases remaining between them. Germline V gene sequence: CDR1 SQVTM, CDR2 ANQGSEA. CDR3 length: 13 amino acids.

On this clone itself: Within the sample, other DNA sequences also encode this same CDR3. CDR3 DNA sequence: TGTGCCAGTAGGGTAACAGGGGGCGGAACTGAAGCTTTCTTT. Protein product: CASRVTGGGTEAFF. The chain combines TRBV19 with TRBJ1-1; 9 bases agree with TRBD1. From germline, CDR1 is LNHDA and CDR2 SQIVND (reference sequence). The CDR3 loop spans 14 amino acids. V lost 6 bases to trimming and J lost 5 bases; unmatched junction nucleotides: 7.

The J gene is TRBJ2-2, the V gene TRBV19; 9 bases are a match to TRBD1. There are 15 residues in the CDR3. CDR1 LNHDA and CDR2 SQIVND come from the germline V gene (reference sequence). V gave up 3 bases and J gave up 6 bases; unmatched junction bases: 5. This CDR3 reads CASSIGTGLAGELFF. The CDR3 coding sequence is TGTGCCAGTAGTATCGGGACAGGGTTAGCCGGGGAGCTGTTTTTT.

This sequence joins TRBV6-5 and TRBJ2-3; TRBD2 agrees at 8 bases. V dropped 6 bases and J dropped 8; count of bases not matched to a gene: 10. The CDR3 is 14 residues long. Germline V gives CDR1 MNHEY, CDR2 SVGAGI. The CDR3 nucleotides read TGTGCCAGCAGGGCTGGGCTAGCGGGTGGTACGCAGTATTTT. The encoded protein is CASRAGLAGGTQYF.

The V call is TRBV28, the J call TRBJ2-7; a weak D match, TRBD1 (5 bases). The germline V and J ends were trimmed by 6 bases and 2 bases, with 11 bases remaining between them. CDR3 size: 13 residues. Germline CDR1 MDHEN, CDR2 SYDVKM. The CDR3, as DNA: TGTGCCAGCAGGACCGACAGAACCTACGAGCAGTACTTC. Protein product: CASRTDRTYEQYF. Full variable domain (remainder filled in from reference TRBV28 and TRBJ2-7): DVKVTQSSRYLVKRTGEKVFLECVQDMDHENMFWYRQDPGLGLRLIYFSYDVKMKEKGDIPEGYSVSREKKERFSLILESASTNQTSMYLCASRTDRTYEQYFGPGTRLTVT.

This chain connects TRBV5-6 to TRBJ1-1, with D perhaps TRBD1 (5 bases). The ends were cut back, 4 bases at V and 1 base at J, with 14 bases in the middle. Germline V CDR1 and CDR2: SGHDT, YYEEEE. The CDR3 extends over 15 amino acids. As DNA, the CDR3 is TGTGCCAGCAGCCCCTCAGATGGGGGGAACACTGAAGCTTTCTTT. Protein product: CASSPSDGGNTEAFF.

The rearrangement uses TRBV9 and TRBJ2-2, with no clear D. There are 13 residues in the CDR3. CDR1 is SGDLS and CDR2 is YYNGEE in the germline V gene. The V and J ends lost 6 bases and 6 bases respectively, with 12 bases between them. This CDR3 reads CASTPRAAGELFF. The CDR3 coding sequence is TGTGCCAGCACCCCTCGGGCGGCCGGGGAGCTGTTTTTT.

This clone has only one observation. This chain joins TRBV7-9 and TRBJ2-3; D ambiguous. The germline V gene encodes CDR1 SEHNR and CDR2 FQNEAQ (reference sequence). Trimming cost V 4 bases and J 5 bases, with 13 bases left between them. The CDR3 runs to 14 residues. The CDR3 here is CASSSMGSGDTQYF. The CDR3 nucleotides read TGTGCCAGCAGCTCAATGGGTTCGGGAGATACGCAGTATTTT.

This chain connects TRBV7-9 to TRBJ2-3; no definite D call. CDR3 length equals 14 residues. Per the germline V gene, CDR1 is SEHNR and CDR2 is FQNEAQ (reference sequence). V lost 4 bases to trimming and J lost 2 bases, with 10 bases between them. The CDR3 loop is CASSSRRTTDTQYF. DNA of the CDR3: TGTGCCAGCAGCTCTCGCCGGACCACAGATACGCAGTATTTT.

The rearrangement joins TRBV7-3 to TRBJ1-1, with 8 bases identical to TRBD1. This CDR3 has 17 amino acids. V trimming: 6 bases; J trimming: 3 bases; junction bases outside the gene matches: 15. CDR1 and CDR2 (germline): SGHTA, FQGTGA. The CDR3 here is CASRRRTRGRTDTEAFF. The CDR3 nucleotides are TGTGCCAGCAGGCGCCGAACCAGGGGGCGTACCGACACTGAAGCTTTCTTT.

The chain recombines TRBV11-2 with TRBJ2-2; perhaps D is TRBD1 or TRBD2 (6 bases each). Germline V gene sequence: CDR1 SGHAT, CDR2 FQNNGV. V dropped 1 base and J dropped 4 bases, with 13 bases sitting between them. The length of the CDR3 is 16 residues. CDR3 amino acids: CASSLVGGSGTGELFF. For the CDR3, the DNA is TGTGCCAGCAGCTTAGTAGGGGGGAGCGGCACCGGGGAGCTGTTTTTT. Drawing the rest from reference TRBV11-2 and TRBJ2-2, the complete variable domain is EAGVAQSPRYKIIEKRQSVAFWCNPISGHATLYWYQQILGQGPKLLIQFQNNGVVDDSQLPKDRFSAERLKGVDSTLKIQPAKLEDSAVYLCASSLVGGSGTGELFFGEGSRLTVL.

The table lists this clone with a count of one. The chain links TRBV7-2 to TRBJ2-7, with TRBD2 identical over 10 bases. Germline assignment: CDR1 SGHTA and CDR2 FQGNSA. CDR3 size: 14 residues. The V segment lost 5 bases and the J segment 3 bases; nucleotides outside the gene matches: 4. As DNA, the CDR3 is TGTGCCAGCAGCCGACTAGCGGGCTACTACGAGCAGTACTTC. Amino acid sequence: CASSRLAGYYEQYF.

CDR3 nucleotides: TGCGCCAGCAGCTTGACCGGGCCTACAGATACGCAGTATTTT. Translated, it gives CASSLTGPTDTQYF. The chain joins TRBV5-1 to TRBJ2-3; no firm D call. V lost 1 base, J lost 3 bases, and 9 bases lay in between. The CDR3 sequence is 14 residues long. Germline CDR1 SGHRS, CDR2 YFSETQ.

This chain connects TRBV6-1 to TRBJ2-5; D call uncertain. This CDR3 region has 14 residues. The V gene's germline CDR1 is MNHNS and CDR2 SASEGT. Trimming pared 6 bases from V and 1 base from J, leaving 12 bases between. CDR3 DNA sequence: TGTGCCAGCAGACCGCTCTTGGGCCAAGAGACCCAGTACTTC. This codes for CASRPLLGQETQYF.

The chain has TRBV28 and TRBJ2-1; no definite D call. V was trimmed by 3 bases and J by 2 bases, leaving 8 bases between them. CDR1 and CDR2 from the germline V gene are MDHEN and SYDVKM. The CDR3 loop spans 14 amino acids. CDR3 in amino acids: CASSFELTYNEQFF. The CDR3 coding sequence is TGTGCCAGCAGTTTCGAACTCACCTACAATGAGCAGTTCTTC.

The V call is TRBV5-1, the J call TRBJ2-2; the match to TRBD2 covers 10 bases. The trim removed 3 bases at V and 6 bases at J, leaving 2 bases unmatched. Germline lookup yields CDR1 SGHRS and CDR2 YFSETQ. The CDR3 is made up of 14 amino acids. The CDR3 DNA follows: TGCGCCAGCAGCTGGGGGACTAGCGCCGGGGAGCTGTTTTTT. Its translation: CASSWGTSAGELFF.

The CDR3 DNA sequence: TGCGCCAGCAGCCAAGGGGGGGTTAGCGAGCAGTACTTC. Encoded protein: CASSQGGVSEQYF. This sequence joins TRBV4-1 and TRBJ2-7; tentatively, D is TRBD2 (6 bases). CDR1 and CDR2 (germline): MGHRA, YSYEKL. The CDR3 length is 13 residues. V was shortened by 1 base and J by 6 bases, with 10 bases between the two germline ends.

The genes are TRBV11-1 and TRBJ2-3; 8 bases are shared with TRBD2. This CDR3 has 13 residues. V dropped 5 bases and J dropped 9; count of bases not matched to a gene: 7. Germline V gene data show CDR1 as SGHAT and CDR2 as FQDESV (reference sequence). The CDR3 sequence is CASSRAGGETQYF. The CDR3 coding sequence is TGTGCCAGCAGCCGGGCGGGGGGCGAGACGCAGTATTTT. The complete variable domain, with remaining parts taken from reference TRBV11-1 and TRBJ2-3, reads EAEVAQSPRYKITEKSQAVAFWCDPISGHATLYWYRQILGQGPELLVQFQDESVVDDSQLPKDRFSAERLKGVDSTLKIQPAELGDSAMYLCASSRAGGETQYFGPGTRLTVL.

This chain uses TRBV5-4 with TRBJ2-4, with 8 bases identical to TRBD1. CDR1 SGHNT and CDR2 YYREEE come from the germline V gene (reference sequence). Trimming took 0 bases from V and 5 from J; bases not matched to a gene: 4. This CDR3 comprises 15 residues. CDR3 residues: CASSLGGTGENIQYF. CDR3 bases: TGTGCCAGCAGCTTGGGTGGGACAGGAGAAAACATTCAGTACTTC.

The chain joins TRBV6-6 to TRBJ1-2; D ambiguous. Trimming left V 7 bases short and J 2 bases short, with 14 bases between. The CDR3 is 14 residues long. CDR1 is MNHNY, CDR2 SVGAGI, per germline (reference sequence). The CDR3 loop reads CASTDVGKNYGYTF. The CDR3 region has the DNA TGTGCCAGCACCGACGTGGGGAAAAACTATGGCTACACCTTC.